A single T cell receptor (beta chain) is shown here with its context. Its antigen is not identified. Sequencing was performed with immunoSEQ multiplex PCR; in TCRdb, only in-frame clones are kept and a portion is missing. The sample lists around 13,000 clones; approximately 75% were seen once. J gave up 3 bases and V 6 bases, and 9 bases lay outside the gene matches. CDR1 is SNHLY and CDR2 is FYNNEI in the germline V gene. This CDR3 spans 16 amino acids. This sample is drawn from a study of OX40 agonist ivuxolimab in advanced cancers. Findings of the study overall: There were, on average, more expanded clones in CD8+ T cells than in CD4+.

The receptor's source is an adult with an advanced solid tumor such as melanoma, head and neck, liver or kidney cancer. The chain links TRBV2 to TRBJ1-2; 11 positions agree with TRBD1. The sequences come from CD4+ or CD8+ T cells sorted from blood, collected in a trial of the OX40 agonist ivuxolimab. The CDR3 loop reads CASRRTGGNLDYGYTF. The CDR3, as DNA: TGTGCCAGCAGGAGGACAGGGGGCAATTTGGACTATGGCTACACCTTC. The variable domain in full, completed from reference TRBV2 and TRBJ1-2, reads EPEVTQTPSHQVTQMGQEVILRCVPISNHLYFYWYRQILGQKVEFLVSFYNNEISEKSEIFDDQFSVERPDGSNFTLKIRSTKLEDSAMYFCASRRTGGNLDYGYTFGSGTRLTVV.